This TCR beta chain was retrieved from a study of identical twins. Study conclusions and caveats: Zero-insertion results could be subject to partial confounding by invariant MAIT and iNKT cells. High-abundance cord blood beta clonotypes had fewer insertions; memory repertoires showed none.

The table lists this clonotype with a few counts. Its antigen is currently unknown. Germline and junction disagree at one end, which may indicate a read error. This CDR3 has 18 residues. Germline assignment: CDR1 SSHAT and CDR2 FNYEAQ (reference sequence). Carrying unique molecular identifiers, the cDNA also gained a universal primer site through template switching. From the 5' RACE reads, TCRdb called clonotypes with MiXCR, one entry per CDR3 protein. The table has around 1.7 million distinct CDR3 sequences, about 32% seen once. The TCR comes from a newborn girl in good health. The sequencing input was cord blood. The rearrangement uses TRBV7-7 and TRBJ2-5; TRBD1 matches at 9 bases. DNA for the CDR3: TGTGCTAGCAGCTCACCACCCTTGGAACAGGGGGCGGATGAGACCCAGTACTTC. The encoded protein is CASSSPPLEQGADETQYF.